Included here is one T cell receptor beta chain sequence, with context. This sample was included in a study of cytomegalovirus exposure and HLA in healthy donors. Turning to the study itself: The roughly 110 validation repertoires were reported in a later analysis to have been generated on the same platform as the 666 first-cohort repertoires.

Germline values: CDR1 SEHNR, CDR2 FQNEAQ (reference sequence). This CDR3 is built from 14 residues. Trimming cost V 5 bases and J 1 base, with 12 bases left between them. The protocol was immunoSEQ multiplex PCR, while the TCRdb copy is restricted to in-frame clones and leaves out a portion. The data show approximately 300,000 clones, just over 85% seen once. This chain joins TRBV7-9 and TRBJ2-7, with a possible D match to TRBD2 (6 bases). The source material was PBMCs. The receptor was derived from a woman younger than 35 in good health and CMV-seronegative. CDR3 amino acids: CASSPGGGSYEQYF. In nucleotides, the CDR3 is TGTGCCAGCAGCCCCGGGGGTGGTTCCTACGAGCAGTACTTC. The full variable domain, rest sourced from reference TRBV7-9 and TRBJ2-7, is DTGVSQNPRHKITKRGQNVTFRCDPISEHNRLYWYRQTLGQGPEFLTYFQNEAQLEKSRLLSDRFSAERPKGSFSTLEIQRTEQGDSAMYLCASSPGGGSYEQYFGPGTRLTVT.